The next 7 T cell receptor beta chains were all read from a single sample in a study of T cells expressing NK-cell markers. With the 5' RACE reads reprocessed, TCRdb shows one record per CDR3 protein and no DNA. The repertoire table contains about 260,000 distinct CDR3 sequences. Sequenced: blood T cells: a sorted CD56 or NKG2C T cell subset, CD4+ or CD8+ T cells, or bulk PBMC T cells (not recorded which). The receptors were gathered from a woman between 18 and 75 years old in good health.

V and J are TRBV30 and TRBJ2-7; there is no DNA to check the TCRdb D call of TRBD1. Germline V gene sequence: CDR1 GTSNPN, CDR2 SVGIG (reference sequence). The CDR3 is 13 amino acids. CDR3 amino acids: CAWTRGRSYEQYF.

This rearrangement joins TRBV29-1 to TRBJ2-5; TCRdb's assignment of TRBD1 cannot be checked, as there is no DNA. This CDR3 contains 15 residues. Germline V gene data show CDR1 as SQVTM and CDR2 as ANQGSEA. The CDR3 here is CSVARDSLFQETQYF.

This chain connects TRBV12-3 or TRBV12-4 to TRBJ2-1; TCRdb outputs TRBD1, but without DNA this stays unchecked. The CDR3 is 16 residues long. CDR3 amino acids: CASSDRGPGSYNEQFF.

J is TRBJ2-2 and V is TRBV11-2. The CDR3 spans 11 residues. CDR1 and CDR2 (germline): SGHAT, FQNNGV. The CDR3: CASSFAGELFF.

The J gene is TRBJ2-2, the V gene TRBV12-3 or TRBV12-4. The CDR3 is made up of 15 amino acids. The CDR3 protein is CASSPRPTFTGELFF.

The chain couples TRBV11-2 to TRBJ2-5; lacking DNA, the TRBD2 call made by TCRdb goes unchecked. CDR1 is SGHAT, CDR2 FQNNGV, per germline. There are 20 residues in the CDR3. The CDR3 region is CASSLGGQKGGLAGQETQYF.

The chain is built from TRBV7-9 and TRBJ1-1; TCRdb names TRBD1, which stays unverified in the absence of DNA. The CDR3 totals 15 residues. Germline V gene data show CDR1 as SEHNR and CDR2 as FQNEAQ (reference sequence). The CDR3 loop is CASSLADRKNTEAFF.